This T cell receptor (beta chain) is drawn from a study of beta chain features in type 1 diabetes. The study's findings and limits: The naive, central memory and Treg TCRB repertoires of patients appeared to be more similar to one another than those of healthy donors. Among type 1 diabetes patients, VDJ junctions had fewer insertions and more deletions. Shortening of TCRB CDR3s, moderate but significant, appeared in all four CD4+ subsets of Type 1 diabetes patients.

All of the sorted populations showed purity greater than 95%. Since all of the isolated RNA was reverse transcribed, expressed TCRB transcripts were what got sequenced. TCRdb's copy holds only in-frame clones and misses some; the assay was immunoSEQ multiplex PCR. The repertoire holds a few hundred thousand clones, with over 10% as singletons. Concerning this clone itself: Its antigen is as yet unknown.

The TCR was taken from a young woman with type 1 diabetes. Sequenced sample: naive CD4+ T cells from blood.

In DNA, the CDR3 is TGTGCCAGCAGTTACGGTCAGCGGGAGGGAAAACTGTTTTTT. Protein product: CASSYGQREGKLFF. The V gene is TRBV6-5, the J gene TRBJ1-4; D call uncertain. CDR3 size: 14 residues. Germline loops: CDR1 MNHEY, CDR2 SVGAGI. Trimming removed 2 bases from V and 10 bases from J, with 14 bases in between.